This T cell receptor (beta chain) was sequenced for a study of human T cells and chemical hapten exposure. This sample's time point: patch test 3, about 24 weeks after DPC sensitization. The treatment is: therapeutic diphenylcyclopropenone sensitization with weekly scalp DPC. A single record per CDR3 protein comes from TCRdb applying MiXCR to the RACE reads. The table records over 75,000 distinct CDR3 sequences, about a tenth of them present only once. Germline CDR1 is LGHDT and CDR2 is YNNKEL (reference sequence). The CDR3 totals 17 residues. Trimming removed 0 bases at V and 6 bases at J, with 15 bases between. Study observations and caveats: Those TCRs sitting above 1 in 1000 frequency stayed the same with DPC sensitization.

This clonotype was detected ten times or more. Its antigen remains unidentified. The gene calls are TRBV3-1 and TRBJ1-6; TRBD1 is a possible D gene (5 bases). The source material was whole blood, sampled in connection with sensitization to the hapten diphenylcyclopropenone (DPC). The receptor comes from a woman younger than 45 with alopecia areata. Some clones in this sample may be carry-over from other donors' samples. The CDR3 loop reads CASSQDFGFRANSPLHF. CDR3 DNA sequence: TGTGCCAGCAGCCAAGATTTCGGCTTCAGGGCTAATTCACCCCTCCACTTT.